This entry is about one T cell receptor beta chain. Antigen specificity is unknown. The source of the sample is a study of cytotoxic CD8 clonotypes in ibrutinib-treated CLL. Study-level findings and limits: There were few public clonotypes, and on treatment they contracted or stayed stable.

Some clones are missing from TCRdb's copy, which holds only in-frame ones; the method was immunoSEQ multiplex PCR. The repertoire holds 60,000 to 95,000 clones, approximately 87% seen once, with approximately 35% in the top ten. V lost 0 bases, J lost 1 base, and 10 bases lay in between. This CDR3 is 16 amino acids long. CDR1 and CDR2 from the germline V gene are LNHDA and SQIVND (reference sequence). The chain is built from TRBV19 and TRBJ2-1; D remains unclear. The sequence came from a human donor with chronic lymphocytic leukemia. Sequencing was performed on PBMCs, taken after 24 months of ibrutinib treatment. The CDR3 DNA reads as TGTGCCAGTAGTATAGATTACGGTTCATCCTACAATGAGCAGTTCTTC. This encodes CASSIDYGSSYNEQFF.